This section outlines one T cell receptor beta chain sequence together with its context. CDR1 and CDR2 (germline): LGHNT, FRNRAP. J lost 5 bases, V lost 1 base, and 5 bases had no gene match. The CDR3 is 15 residues long. The data belong to a study of OX40 agonist ivuxolimab in advanced cancers. On the study more broadly: Prior anti-PD-1, anti-PD-L1 or anti-CTLA-4 therapy was allowed; more than 30% had some.

The timepoints at which blood was sampled were baseline, cycle 4 day 1, and cycle 7 day 1. Sequencing used immunoSEQ multiplex PCR; TCRdb keeps in-frame clones, though not all of them. The sample lists tens of thousands of clones; approximately 86% were seen once. The chain employs TRBV12-5 and TRBJ1-2; 9 bases align to TRBD1. This clonotype originated in an adult with an advanced solid tumor such as melanoma, head and neck, liver or kidney cancer. Sequencing used CD4+ or CD8+ T cells sorted from blood, obtained in a trial of the OX40 agonist ivuxolimab. The CDR3 here is CASGLDGTGLYGYTF. As DNA, the CDR3 is TGTGCTAGTGGTTTGGACGGGACAGGGTTGTATGGCTACACCTTC.